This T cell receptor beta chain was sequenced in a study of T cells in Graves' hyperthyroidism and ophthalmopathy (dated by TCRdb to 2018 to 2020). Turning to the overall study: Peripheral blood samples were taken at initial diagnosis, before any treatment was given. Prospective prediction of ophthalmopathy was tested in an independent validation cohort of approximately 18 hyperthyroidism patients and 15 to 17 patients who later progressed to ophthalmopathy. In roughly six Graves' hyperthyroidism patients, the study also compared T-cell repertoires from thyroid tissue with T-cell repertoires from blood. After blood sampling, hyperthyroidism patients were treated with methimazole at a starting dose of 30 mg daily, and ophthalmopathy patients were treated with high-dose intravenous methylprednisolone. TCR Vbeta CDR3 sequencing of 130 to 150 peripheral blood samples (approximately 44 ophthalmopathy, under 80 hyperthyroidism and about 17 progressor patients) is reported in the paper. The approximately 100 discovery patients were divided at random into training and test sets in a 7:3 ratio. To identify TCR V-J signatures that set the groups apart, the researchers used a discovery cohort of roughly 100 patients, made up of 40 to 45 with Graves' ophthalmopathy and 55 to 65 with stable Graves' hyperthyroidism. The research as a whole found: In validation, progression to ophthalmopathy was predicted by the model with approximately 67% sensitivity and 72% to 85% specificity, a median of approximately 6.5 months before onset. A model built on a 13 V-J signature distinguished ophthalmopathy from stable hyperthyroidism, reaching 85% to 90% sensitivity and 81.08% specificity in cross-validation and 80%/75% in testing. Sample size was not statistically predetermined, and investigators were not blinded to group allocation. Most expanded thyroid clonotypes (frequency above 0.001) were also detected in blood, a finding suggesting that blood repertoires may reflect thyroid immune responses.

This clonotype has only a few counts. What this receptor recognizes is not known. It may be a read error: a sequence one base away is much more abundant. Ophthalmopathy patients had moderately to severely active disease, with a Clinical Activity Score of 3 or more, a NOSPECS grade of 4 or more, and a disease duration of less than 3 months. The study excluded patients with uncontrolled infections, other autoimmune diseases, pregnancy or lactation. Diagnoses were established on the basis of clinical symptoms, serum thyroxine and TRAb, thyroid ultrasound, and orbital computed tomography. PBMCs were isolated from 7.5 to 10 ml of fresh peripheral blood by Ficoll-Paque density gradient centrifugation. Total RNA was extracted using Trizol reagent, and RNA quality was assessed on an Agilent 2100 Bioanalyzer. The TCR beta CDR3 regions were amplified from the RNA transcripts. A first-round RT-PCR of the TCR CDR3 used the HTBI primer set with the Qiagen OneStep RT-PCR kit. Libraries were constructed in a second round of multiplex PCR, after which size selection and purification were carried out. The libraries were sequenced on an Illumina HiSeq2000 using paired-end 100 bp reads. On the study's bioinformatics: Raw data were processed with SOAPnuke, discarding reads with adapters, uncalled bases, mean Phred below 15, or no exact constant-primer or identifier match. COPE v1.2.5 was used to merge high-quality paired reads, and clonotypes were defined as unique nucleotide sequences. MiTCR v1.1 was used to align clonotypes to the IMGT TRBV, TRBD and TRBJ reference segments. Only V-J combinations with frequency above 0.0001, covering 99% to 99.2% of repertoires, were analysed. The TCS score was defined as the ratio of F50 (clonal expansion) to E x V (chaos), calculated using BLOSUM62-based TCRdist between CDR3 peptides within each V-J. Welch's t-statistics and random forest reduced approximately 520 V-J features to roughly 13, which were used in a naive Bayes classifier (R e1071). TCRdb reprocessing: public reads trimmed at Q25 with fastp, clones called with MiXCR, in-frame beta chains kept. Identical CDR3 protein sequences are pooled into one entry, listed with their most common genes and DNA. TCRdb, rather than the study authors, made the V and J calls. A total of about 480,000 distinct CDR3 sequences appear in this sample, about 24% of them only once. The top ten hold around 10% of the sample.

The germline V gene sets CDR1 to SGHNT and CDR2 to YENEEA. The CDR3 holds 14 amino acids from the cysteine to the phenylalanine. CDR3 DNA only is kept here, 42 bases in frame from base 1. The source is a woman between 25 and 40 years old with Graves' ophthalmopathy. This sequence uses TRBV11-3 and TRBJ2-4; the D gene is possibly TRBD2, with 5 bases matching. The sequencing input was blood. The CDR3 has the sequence CASSLAGIGNIKYF. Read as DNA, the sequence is TGTGCCAGCAGCTTGGCAGGTATCGGGAACATTAAGTACTTC.